These 26 T cell receptor beta chains share one sample of origin, sequenced in a study of cytomegalovirus exposure and HLA in healthy donors. Libraries were prepared by immunoSEQ multiplex PCR; TCRdb keeps only in-frame clonotypes and omits some of them. The table lists 300,000 or so clones, approximately 91% of them singletons, with around 0.96% in the top ten. The sequenced sample was PBMCs. These receptors all come from a man younger than 45 in good health and CMV-seronegative.

This clone has just one count. The chain links TRBV15 to TRBJ1-1; 7 positions match TRBD1. CDR1 is LNHNV, CDR2 YYDKDF, per germline (reference sequence). The ends lost 0 bases at V and 3 bases at J; junction bases unmatched: 1. The CDR3 extends over 14 amino acids. In DNA form, the CDR3 reads TGTGCCACCAGCAGAGAACAGGGGTACACTGAAGCTTTCTTT. Protein sequence: CATSREQGYTEAFF. Complete variable domain (other parts from reference TRBV15 and TRBJ1-1): DAMVIQNPRYQVTQFGKPVTLSCSQTLNHNVMYWYQQKSSQAPKLLFHYYDKDFNNEADTPDNFQSRRPNTSFCFLDIRSPGLGDTAMYLCATSREQGYTEAFFGQGTRLTVV.

This chain joins TRBV15 and TRBJ1-6; 8 bases line up with TRBD1. The trim removed 6 bases at V and 9 bases at J, leaving 10 bases unmatched. Looked up from germline, CDR1 is LNHNV and CDR2 is YYDKDF (reference sequence). This CDR3 has 15 residues. The CDR3 region is CATRDEGTGRSPLHF. The DNA of the CDR3 is TGTGCCACCAGAGACGAGGGGACAGGACGTTCACCCCTCCACTTT.

In its sample, this clone was seen many times. The gene calls are TRBV4-1 and TRBJ2-7; TRBD1 agrees at 10 bases. The CDR3 sequence is 15 residues long. After removal of 1 base from V and 2 bases from J, the junction contained 2 bases not matched to a gene. CDR1 is MGHRA, CDR2 YSYEKL, per germline. The CDR3 spells CASSQGQGAAYEQYF. The CDR3 DNA reads as TGCGCCAGCAGCCAAGGACAGGGGGCGGCCTACGAGCAGTACTTC.

The rearrangement uses TRBV2 and TRBJ2-7; perhaps TRBD1 as D (5 bases). Germline CDR1 SNHLY, CDR2 FYNNEI. V lost 5 bases and J lost 3, with 8 bases in between. CDR3 length: 12 amino acids. The chain's CDR3 is CASSLTGYEQYF. The CDR3, as DNA: TGTGCCAGCAGTCTAACAGGCTACGAGCAGTACTTC.

This clone was seen many times. The chain employs TRBV4-3 and TRBJ1-4; 8 bases align to TRBD1. This CDR3 has 16 residues. The ends lost 1 base at V and 4 bases at J; junction bases unmatched: 5. Germline V gene sequence: CDR1 LGHNA, CDR2 YSLEER. The CDR3 bases are TGCGCCAGCAGCCAAGGCGGGACAGGTCTTAATGAAAAACTGTTTTTT. Translation: CASSQGGTGLNEKLFF.

In the case of this clone: The sample carries other DNA sequences with the same CDR3. The CDR3 coding sequence is TGTGCCAGCAGCTTAGCGGGCAGCACAGATACGCAGTATTTT. Amino acid sequence: CASSLAGSTDTQYF. The rearrangement joins TRBV7-9 to TRBJ2-3, with unresolved D. Germline V gene lookup returns CDR1 SEHNR and CDR2 FQNEAQ (reference sequence). CDR3 length equals 14 residues. Trimming left V 0 bases short and J 0 bases short, with 4 bases between.

The chain carries TRBV6-4 and TRBJ1-2; 8 bases line up with TRBD1. The CDR3 has 17 amino acids. The V and J ends lost 3 bases and 0 bases, in that order; junction bases with no gene match: 9. Germline assignment: CDR1 MRHNA and CDR2 SNTAGT. Written as DNA, the CDR3 is TGTGCCAGCAGTGAATCAGGGACAGGAGTATCTAACTATGGCTACACCTTC. Protein product: CASSESGTGVSNYGYTF.

The CDR3 is CASSEPGLYGYTF. The CDR3 nucleotides are TGCGCCAGCAGTGAACCAGGTCTTTATGGCTACACCTTC. The chain carries TRBV10-2 and TRBJ1-2; D is unresolved. V was clipped by 3 bases and J by 5 bases, with 10 bases between them. CDR1 WSHSY and CDR2 SAAADI come from the germline V gene. The CDR3 is 13 amino acids.

This clone is a singleton in its sample. The chain joins TRBV15 to TRBJ1-5, with D possibly TRBD1 on 6 matching bases. This CDR3 comprises 18 residues. Germline lookup yields CDR1 LNHNV and CDR2 YYDKDF (reference sequence). Trimming removed 0 bases at V and 7 bases at J, with 22 bases between. Here the CDR3 reads CATSRDRVYRDQMQPQHF. CDR3 nucleotide sequence: TGTGCCACCAGCAGAGATCGGGTCTACAGGGATCAAATGCAGCCCCAGCATTTT.

This chain joins TRBV7-9 and TRBJ1-5, with 12 positions matching TRBD1. CDR3 length: 15 amino acids. Germline CDR1 SEHNR, CDR2 FQNEAQ (reference sequence). With 10 bases clipped from V and 4 bases from J, the junction kept 8 bases outside the gene matches. The CDR3, as DNA: TGTGCCATTGCCCAGGGACAGGGGGCGAATCAGCCCCAGCATTTT. Its protein product is CAIAQGQGANQPQHF.

The chain uses TRBV4-1 and TRBJ1-1; no definite D call. Germline CDR1 reads MGHRA; CDR2 reads YSYEKL. Trimming shortened V by 2 bases and J by 3 bases, and 7 bases separated the two germline ends. The CDR3 covers 13 residues. Written as DNA, the CDR3 is TGCGCCAGCAGCCAAACGAGTCACACTGAAGCTTTCTTT. It translates to CASSQTSHTEAFF.

Here the CDR3 DNA reads TGTGCCAGCAGCCGTCGGCCCCTGGGTAGCGGGGTTGTCTACGAGCAGTACTTC. This translates into CASSRRPLGSGVVYEQYF. The rearrangement uses TRBV7-9 and TRBJ2-7, with 8 bases identical to TRBD2. In germline, CDR1 is SEHNR, CDR2 FQNEAQ (reference sequence). This CDR3 has 18 residues. V shed 5 bases, J shed 3 bases, and the junction held 18 bases outside the gene matches.

V is TRBV7-7 and J is TRBJ2-3; weak D call: TRBD1 (6 bases). The CDR3 loop spans 16 amino acids. Germline V gene sequence: CDR1 SSHAT, CDR2 FNYEAQ (reference sequence). Trimming stripped 5 bases from V and 0 bases from J, with 15 bases between. The CDR3, as DNA: TGTGCCAGCAGCCAAGACAGGACGACTAGCACAGATACGCAGTATTTT. This translates into CASSQDRTTSTDTQYF.

The rearrangement joins TRBV5-4 to TRBJ2-3; possibly TRBD2 for D (6 bases). Germline-derived CDR1 and CDR2 are SGHNT and YYREEE (reference sequence). The CDR3 contains 13 residues. Trimming pared 5 bases from V and 3 bases from J, leaving 10 bases between. This CDR3 reads CASSAGLTDTQYF. The CDR3 DNA reads as TGTGCCAGCAGTGCGGGGCTTACAGATACGCAGTATTTT.

V is TRBV7-2 and J is TRBJ1-1, with 7 bases aligning to TRBD1. V trimming: 2 bases; J trimming: 7 bases; junction bases outside the gene matches: 7. Germline assignment: CDR1 SGHTA and CDR2 FQGNSA. The CDR3 extends over 14 amino acids. The CDR3 region is CASSLRGRPFEAFF. CDR3 nucleotides: TGTGCCAGCAGCTTAAGGGGGCGTCCTTTTGAAGCTTTCTTT.

The CDR3 DNA reads TGCGCCAGCAGCCGACAGGGTGTCTCCTACAATGAGCAGTTCTTC. Translating it yields CASSRQGVSYNEQFF. This rearrangement joins TRBV4-1 to TRBJ2-1, with TRBD1 matching 7 bases. CDR1 and CDR2 (germline): MGHRA, YSYEKL. The CDR3 loop spans 15 amino acids. V lost 4 bases, J lost 0 bases, and 3 bases stayed unmatched.

The chain couples TRBV9 to TRBJ1-2, with 8 nucleotides matching TRBD1. Germline V gives CDR1 SGDLS, CDR2 YYNGEE. CDR3 length: 12 residues. The junction had 2 bases not matched to a gene; V was cut back by 3 bases and J by 7 bases. Written as DNA, the CDR3 is TGTGCCAGCAGCGGTGACAGGGGTGGCTACACCTTC. It is translated as CASSGDRGGYTF.

The V call is TRBV18, the J call TRBJ2-1, with 13 bases matching TRBD2. Germline assignment: CDR1 KGHSH and CDR2 LQKENI. The CDR3 sequence is 18 residues long. The trim removed 2 bases at V and 5 bases at J, leaving 9 bases unmatched. Written as DNA, the CDR3 is TGTGCCAGCTCACCATCGGGACTAGCGGGGTTCGGGAACAATGAGCAGTTCTTC. Its protein is CASSPSGLAGFGNNEQFF.

The rearrangement uses TRBV7-9 and TRBJ2-2; 8 nucleotides agree with TRBD1. The CDR3 is 16 amino acids. Per germline, CDR1 SEHNR and CDR2 FQNEAQ (reference sequence). Unmatched junction bases numbered 5, after V lost 1 base and J lost 4 bases. The CDR3 DNA reads as TGTGCCAGCAGCTTAGTGGGACAGGATTCCACCGGGGAGCTGTTTTTT. This gives the protein CASSLVGQDSTGELFF.

This chain uses TRBV5-1 with TRBJ2-7; perhaps TRBD2 as D (5 bases). This CDR3 is built from 16 residues. Per the germline V gene, CDR1 is SGHRS and CDR2 is YFSETQ. Trimming took off 0 bases at V and 1 base at J, with 14 bases between the two ends. The CDR3 sequence is CASSLDPGSDSYEQYF. The CDR3 DNA follows: TGCGCCAGCAGCTTGGATCCGGGATCCGATTCCTACGAGCAGTACTTC.

A single count supports this clone. The DNA for the CDR3 is TGCGCCAGCAGCTTGGGTAGCGGGGTCACAGATACGCAGTATTTT. Its protein product is CASSLGSGVTDTQYF. The chain recombines TRBV5-1 with TRBJ2-3; 8 nucleotides align to TRBD2. Germline V CDR1 and CDR2: SGHRS, YFSETQ. The CDR3 spans 15 residues. J was trimmed by 2 bases and V by 0 bases; bases with no gene match: 2.

This clone was seen only once. The chain joins TRBV7-8 to TRBJ1-1; D is possibly TRBD1 (6 bases). V was pared by 5 bases and J by 4 bases, with 23 bases between. The CDR3 is 17 residues long. Germline V gene data show CDR1 as SGHVS and CDR2 as FQNEAQ. This chain's CDR3 is CASSPREGGLRGTEAFF. CDR3 nucleotide sequence: TGTGCCAGCAGCCCTCGTGAGGGGGGGCTCCGTGGCACTGAAGCTTTCTTT.

This clone was seen more than once but under ten times. CDR3 sequence: CASSLDEGYTGELFF. CDR3 nucleotides: TGTGCCAGCAGCTTAGACGAGGGTTACACCGGGGAGCTGTTTTTT. The V call is TRBV7-6, the J call TRBJ2-2; tentatively, D is TRBD2 (5 bases). Trimming stripped 1 base from V and 3 bases from J, with 9 bases between. CDR1 SGHVS and CDR2 FNYEAQ come from the germline V gene. The CDR3 has 15 amino acids.

The chain has TRBV5-4 and TRBJ2-7, with D hard to call. This CDR3 spans 13 amino acids. Trimming removed 4 bases from V and 5 bases from J, with 13 bases in between. Germline lookup yields CDR1 SGHNT and CDR2 YYREEE (reference sequence). CDR3 residues: CASSLGWLDEQYF. The CDR3 DNA reads TGTGCCAGCAGCCTAGGATGGTTGGACGAGCAGTACTTC.

The chain has TRBV19 and TRBJ1-1; no clear D gene. The CDR3 is 14 amino acids. The ends were cut back, 5 bases at V and 1 base at J, with 11 bases in the middle. The germline CDR1 and CDR2 sequences are LNHDA and SQIVND (reference sequence). The CDR3 sequence is CASSFFGGNTEAFF. CDR3 bases: TGTGCCAGTAGTTTCTTCGGCGGGAACACTGAAGCTTTCTTT.

The gene calls are TRBV19 and TRBJ1-1; D unclear. Trimming left V 5 bases short and J 3 bases short, with 16 bases between. This CDR3 region has 15 residues. Germline V gene data show CDR1 as LNHDA and CDR2 as SQIVND (reference sequence). The CDR3 bases are TGTGCCAGTAGTGACCCTCGAGGGTCGTACACTGAAGCTTTCTTT. Its translation: CASSDPRGSYTEAFF.